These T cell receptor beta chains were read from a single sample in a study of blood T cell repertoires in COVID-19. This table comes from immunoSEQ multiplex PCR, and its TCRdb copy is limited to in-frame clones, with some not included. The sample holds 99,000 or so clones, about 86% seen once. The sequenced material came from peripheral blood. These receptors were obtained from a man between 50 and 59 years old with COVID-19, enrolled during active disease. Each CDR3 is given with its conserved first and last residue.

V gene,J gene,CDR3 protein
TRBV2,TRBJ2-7,CASKESSYEQYF
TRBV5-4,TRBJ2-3,CASSGPDYTDTQYF
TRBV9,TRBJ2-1,CASSVELRSNEQFF
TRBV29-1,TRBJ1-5,CSVTKGGADQPQHF
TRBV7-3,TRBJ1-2,CASSPFPGGEYGYTF
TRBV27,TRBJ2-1,CASSPLPGQDYNEQFF
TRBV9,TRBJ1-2,CASGQGKSDGYTF
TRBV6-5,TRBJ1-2,CASRGGTYGYTF
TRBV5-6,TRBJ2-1,CASSLSGQGNEQFF
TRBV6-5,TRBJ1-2,CASSPYLDRAGGYTF
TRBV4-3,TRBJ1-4,CASSQGSFGTANEKLFF
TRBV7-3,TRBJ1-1,CASSPTGAGINTEAFF
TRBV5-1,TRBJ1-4,CASSFDRGREKLFF
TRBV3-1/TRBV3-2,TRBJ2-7,CASTSTGAEQYF
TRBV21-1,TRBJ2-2,CASSRPLAGRNTGELFF
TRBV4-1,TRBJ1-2,CASSQDRYYGYTF
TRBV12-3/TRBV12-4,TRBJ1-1,CASSITGRTEAFF
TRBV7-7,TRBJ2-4,CASSQGQGGIQYF
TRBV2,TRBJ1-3,CASSDNRGGNTIYF
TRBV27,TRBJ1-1,CASSSLLREGVNTEAFF
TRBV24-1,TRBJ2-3,CATSDITSGRSTDTQYF
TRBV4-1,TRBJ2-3,CASSQGSRGAGTDTQYF
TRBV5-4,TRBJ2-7,CASSFWDFDRDYEQYF
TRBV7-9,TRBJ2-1,CASSPSLLVYNEQFF
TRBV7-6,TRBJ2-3,CASSSAGGSADTQYF
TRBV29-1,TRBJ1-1,CSVDKLTNTEAFF
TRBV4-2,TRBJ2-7,CASSQSGRGAYEQYF
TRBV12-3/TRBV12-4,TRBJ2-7,CATGQGSYEQYF
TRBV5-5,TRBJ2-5,CASSAGTREETQYF
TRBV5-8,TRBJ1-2,CASSLGQGAGGYTF
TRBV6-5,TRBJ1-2,CASSFGNYGYTF
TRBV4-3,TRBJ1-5,CASSQVQGNGQPQHF
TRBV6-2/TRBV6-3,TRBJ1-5,CASSYSGTGGGQPQHF
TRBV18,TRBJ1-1,CASSNSGSRGTEAFF
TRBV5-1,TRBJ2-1,CASSPDSSYNEQFF
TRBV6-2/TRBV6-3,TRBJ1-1,CASSYSGGNTEAFF
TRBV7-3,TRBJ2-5,CASSRTSGAGETQYF
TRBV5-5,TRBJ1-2,CASSLEVRAILGYTF
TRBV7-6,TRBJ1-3,CASSRTQGSGNTIYF
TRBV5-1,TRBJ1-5,CASSGELGTGVGNQPQHF
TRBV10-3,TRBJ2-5,CAIGLAGAHRETQYF
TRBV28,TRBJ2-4,CASSFTDRVHIQYF
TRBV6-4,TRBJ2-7,CASSGLRTEPYEQYF
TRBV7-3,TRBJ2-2,CASSLRGAGGLTGELFF
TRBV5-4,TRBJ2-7,CASSWPPGQGGDLTEQYF
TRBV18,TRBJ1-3,CASSRAETGGTGNTIYF
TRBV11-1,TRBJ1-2,CASSRDSSLDYGYTF
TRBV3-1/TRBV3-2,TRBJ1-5,CASSHGGAGQPQHF
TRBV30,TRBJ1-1,CAWSVLFGEAFF
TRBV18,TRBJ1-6,CASSPRDRGSYNSPLHF
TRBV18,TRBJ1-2,CASSPLSDRSYGYTF
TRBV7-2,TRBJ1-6,CASSPSGQGNSPLHF
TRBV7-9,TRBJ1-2,CASSITGVFYGYTF
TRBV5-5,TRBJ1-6,CASTRDGIKNSPLHF
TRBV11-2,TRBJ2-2,CASSRQQGARTGELFF
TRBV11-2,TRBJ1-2,CASSLAGGYGYTF
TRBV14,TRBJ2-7,CASSLGQGGEQYF
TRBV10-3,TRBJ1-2,CAISDWSTNYGYTF
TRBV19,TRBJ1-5,CASSSRQGVQPQHF
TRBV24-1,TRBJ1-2,CATSDRLGGGYTF